This entry features one TCR beta chain sequence. The entry originates in a study of blood T cell repertoires in COVID-19. The V end was cut by 0 bases, the J end by 4 bases, with 15 bases between. CDR1 SQVTM and CDR2 ANQGSEA come from the germline V gene. The CDR3 spans 16 residues. Assay: immunoSEQ multiplex PCR; the TCRdb copy retains only in-frame clones and omits some. In the table there are around 68,000 clones, roughly 86% of which are singletons. Sequences were obtained from peripheral blood. This TCR came from a man between 35 and 55 years old with COVID-19, enrolled during active disease. The chain has TRBV29-1 and TRBJ2-2; D is perhaps TRBD1 (6 bases). The CDR3 protein is CSVEDLWGQGTGELFF. In nucleotides, the CDR3 is TGCAGCGTTGAAGATCTTTGGGGGCAGGGCACCGGGGAGCTGTTTTTT.